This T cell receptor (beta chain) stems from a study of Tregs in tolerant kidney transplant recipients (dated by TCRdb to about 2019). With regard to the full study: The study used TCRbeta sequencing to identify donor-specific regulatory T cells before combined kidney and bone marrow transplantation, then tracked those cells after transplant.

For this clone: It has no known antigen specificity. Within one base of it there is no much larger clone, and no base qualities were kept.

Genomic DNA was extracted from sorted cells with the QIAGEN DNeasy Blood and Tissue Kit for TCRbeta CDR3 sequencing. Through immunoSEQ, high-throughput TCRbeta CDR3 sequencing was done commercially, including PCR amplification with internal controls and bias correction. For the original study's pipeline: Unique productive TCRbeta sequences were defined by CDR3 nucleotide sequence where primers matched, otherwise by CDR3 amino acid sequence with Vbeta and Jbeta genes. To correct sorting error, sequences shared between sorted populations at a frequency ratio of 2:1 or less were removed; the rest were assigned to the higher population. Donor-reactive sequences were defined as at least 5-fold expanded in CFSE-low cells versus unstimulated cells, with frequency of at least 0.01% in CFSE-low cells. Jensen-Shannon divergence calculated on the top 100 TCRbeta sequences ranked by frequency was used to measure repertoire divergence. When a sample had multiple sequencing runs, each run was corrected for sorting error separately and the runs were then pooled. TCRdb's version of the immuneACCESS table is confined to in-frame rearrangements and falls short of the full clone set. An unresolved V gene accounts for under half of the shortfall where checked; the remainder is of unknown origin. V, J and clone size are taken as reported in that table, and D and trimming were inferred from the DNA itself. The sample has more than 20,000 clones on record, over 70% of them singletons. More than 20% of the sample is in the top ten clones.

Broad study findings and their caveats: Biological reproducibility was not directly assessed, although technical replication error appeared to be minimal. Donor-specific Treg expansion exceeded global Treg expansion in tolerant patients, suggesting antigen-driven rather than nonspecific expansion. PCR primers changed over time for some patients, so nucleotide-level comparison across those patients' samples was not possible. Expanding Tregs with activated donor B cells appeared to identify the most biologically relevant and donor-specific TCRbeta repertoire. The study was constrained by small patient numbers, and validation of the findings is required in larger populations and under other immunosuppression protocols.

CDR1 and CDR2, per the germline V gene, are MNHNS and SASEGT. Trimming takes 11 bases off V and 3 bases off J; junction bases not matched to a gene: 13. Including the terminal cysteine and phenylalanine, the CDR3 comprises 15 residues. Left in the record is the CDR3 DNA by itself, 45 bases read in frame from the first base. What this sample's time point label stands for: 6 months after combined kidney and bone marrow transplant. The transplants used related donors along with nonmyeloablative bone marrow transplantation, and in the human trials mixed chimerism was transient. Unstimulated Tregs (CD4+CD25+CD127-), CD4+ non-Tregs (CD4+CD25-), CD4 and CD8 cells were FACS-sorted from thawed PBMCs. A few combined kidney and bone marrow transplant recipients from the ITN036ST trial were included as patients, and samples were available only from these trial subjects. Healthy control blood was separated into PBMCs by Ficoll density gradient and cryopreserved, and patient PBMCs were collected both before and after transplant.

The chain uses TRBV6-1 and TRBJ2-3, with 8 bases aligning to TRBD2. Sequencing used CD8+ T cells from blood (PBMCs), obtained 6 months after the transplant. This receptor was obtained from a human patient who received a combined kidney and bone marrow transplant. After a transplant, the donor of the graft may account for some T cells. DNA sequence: TGTGCCGGGACCCGCGGGACTAGTCATACAGATACGCAGTATTTT. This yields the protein CAGTRGTSHTDTQYF.